This paragraph reports one TCR beta chain. These data originate in a study of blood T cell repertoires in COVID-19. Study background: T cells, B-cell-depleted T cells, or PBMCs provided the cDNA or gDNA that served as material.

TCRdb keeps only in-frame clones here, not all; method: immunoSEQ multiplex PCR. The sample gives roughly 350,000 clones, roughly 90% of which show up once; roughly 4% is in the top ten. This CDR3 has 15 amino acids. The germline CDR1 and CDR2 sequences are SGHRS and YFSETQ. Trimming took 4 bases from V and 2 from J; bases not matched to a gene: 7. The sequence was collected from a woman in her forties or fifties with active or convalescent COVID-19. This chain connects TRBV5-1 to TRBJ2-7; TRBD1 matches at 9 bases. Sequenced: peripheral blood. CDR3 amino acids: CASSPGGTGPYEQYF. DNA for the CDR3: TGCGCCAGCAGCCCCGGGGGGACAGGGCCCTACGAGCAGTACTTC. Variable domain in full (rest from reference TRBV5-1 and TRBJ2-7): KAGVTQTPRYLIKTRGQQVTLSCSPISGHRSVSWYQQTPGQGLQFLFEYFSETQRNKGNFPGRFSGRQFSNSRSEMNVSTLELGDSALYLCASSPGGTGPYEQYFGPGTRLTVT.